Below, 6 T cell receptor beta chains from the same sample are listed, as sequenced in a study of T cell repertoires in cytomegalovirus infection. TCRdb reprocessed the reads via MiXCR and lists one record per CDR3 protein. There are about 530,000 distinct CDR3 sequences in the sample; about 30% occur only once, and approximately 13% lies in the top ten. Sequencing was performed on PBMCs. Every receptor here comes from a human donor in good health (CMV status not recorded). Some clones in this sample may be carry-over from other donors' samples.

Regarding this clonotype: One junction end disagrees with the germline gene, perhaps due to a read error. The rearrangement uses TRBV7-2 and TRBJ2-1, with 10 bases identical to TRBD1. Germline assignment: CDR1 SGHTA and CDR2 FQGNSA. CDR3 length: 16 amino acids. CDR3 nucleotide sequence: TGTGCCAGCACCTTAGAGGGGACAGGGGTCTACAATGAGCAGTTCTTC. This translates into CASTLEGTGVYNEQFF. The full variable domain, its missing parts supplied by reference TRBV7-2 and TRBJ2-1, is GAGVSQSPSNKVTEKGKDVELRCDPISGHTALYWYRQSLGQGLEFLIYFQGNSAPDKSGLPSDRFSAERTGGSVSTLTIQRTQQEDSAVYLCASTLEGTGVYNEQFFGPGTRLTVL.

This clonotype occurred a few times. The chain employs TRBV12-5 and TRBJ2-7; D is unclear. This CDR3 is 11 amino acids long. Germline loops: CDR1 LGHNT, CDR2 FRNRAP. Trimming took off 4 bases at V and 4 bases at J, with 5 bases between the two ends. The CDR3, as DNA: TGTGCTAGTGGTTCCGGATACGAGCAGTACGTC. Amino acids: CASGSGYEQYV.

At least ten counts were recorded for this clonotype. The V gene is TRBV7-6, the J gene TRBJ2-5; 11 nucleotides agree with TRBD2. The length of the CDR3 is 16 residues. V gave up 1 base and J gave up 5 bases; unmatched junction bases: 6. Germline values: CDR1 SGHVS, CDR2 FNYEAQ. The CDR3 DNA follows: TGTGCCAGCAGCTTAGGAGTAGCGGGAGGGACCGAGACCCAGTACTTC. This sequence encodes CASSLGVAGGTETQYF.

J is TRBJ1-5 and V is TRBV6-2 or TRBV6-3; D is possibly TRBD1 (5 bases). This CDR3 spans 13 amino acids. Trimming stripped 6 bases from V and 4 bases from J, with 10 bases between. Germline V gives CDR1 MNHEY, CDR2 SVGEGT. As DNA, the CDR3 is TGTGCCAGCAGGGGGGGGATAAATCAGCCCCAGCATTTT. This gives the protein CASRGGINQPQHF.

This chain joins TRBV12-3 or TRBV12-4 and TRBJ1-6; 7 bases match TRBD1. Trimming at V came to 10 bases and at J to 10 bases, leaving 10 bases not matched to a gene. This CDR3 has 13 amino acids. The chain's CDR3 is CAIMTGLGSPLHF. The CDR3 DNA sequence: TGTGCCATAATGACAGGGTTGGGATCACCCCTCCACTTT.

The CDR3 bases are TGTGCCAGCAGCTTATACGGGGGAGCCGACGCAGATACGCAGTATTTT. Residues: CASSLYGGADADTQYF. V and J are TRBV7-8 and TRBJ2-3; TRBD2 is a possible D gene (6 bases). This CDR3 spans 16 amino acids. Germline V lookup: CDR1 SGHVS, CDR2 FQNEAQ. V shed 2 bases and J shed 4 bases, with 16 bases lying between them.